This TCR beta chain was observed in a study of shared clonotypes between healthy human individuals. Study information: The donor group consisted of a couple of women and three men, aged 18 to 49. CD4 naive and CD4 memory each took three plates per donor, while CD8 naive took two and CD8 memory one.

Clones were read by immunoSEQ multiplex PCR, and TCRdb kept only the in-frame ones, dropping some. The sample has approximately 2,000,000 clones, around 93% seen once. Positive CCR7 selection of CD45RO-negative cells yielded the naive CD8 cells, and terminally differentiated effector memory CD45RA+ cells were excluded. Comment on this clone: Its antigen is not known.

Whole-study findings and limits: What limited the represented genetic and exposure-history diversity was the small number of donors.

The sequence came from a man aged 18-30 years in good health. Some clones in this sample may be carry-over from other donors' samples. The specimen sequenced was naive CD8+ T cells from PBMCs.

CDR3 loop: CATSTREETQYF. In nucleotides, the CDR3 is TGTGCCACCAGCACGAGAGAGGAGACCCAGTACTTC. This chain links TRBV15 with TRBJ2-5; D call uncertain. From germline, CDR1 is LNHNV and CDR2 YYDKDF (reference sequence). This CDR3 has 12 amino acids. V was pared by 4 bases and J by 5 bases, with 8 bases between.